The rows below give T cell receptor beta chains drawn from one sample of a study of blood T cells in healthy people across ages. Via MiXCR, TCRdb re-called the 5' RACE reads, giving one row per CDR3 protein. This table has some 880,000 distinct CDR3 sequences, 35% to 40% appearing once. The specimen sequenced was blood. Receptor source: a man between 18 and 29 years old in good health. The CDR3 runs from the conserved cysteine through the conserved F or W. Fields, in order: V gene, clone size, J gene, D gene, CDR3 protein, CDR3 DNA. A D gene is named only where the DNA matches it firmly. Size is omitted from some rows. Given values are once, few, many or a class for expanded clones.

TRBV30	-	TRBJ1-2	-	CAWSVGGPYGYTF	TGTGCCTGGAGTGTGGGCGGCCCCTATGGCTACACCTTC
TRBV12-3/TRBV12-4	once	TRBJ2-7	TRBD2	CASSRSGGGYEQYF	TGTGCCAGCAGCCGTAGCGGGGGGGGCTACGAGCAGTACTTC
TRBV4-2	many	TRBJ1-5	-	CASSQVDRGNQPQHF	TGTGCCAGCAGCCAAGTTGATAGGGGTAATCAGCCCCAGCATTTT
TRBV28	-	TRBJ1-1	TRBD1	CASSPLDREDTEAFF	TGTGCCAGCAGTCCACTGGACAGGGAGGACACTGAAGCTTTCTTT
TRBV24-1	-	TRBJ2-1	TRBD1	CATSDSDRGGYNKQFF	TGTGCCACCAGTGATTCGGACAGGGGTGGGTACAATAAGCAGTTCTTC
TRBV9	few	TRBJ2-7	-	CASSVDMSRAYEQYF	TGTGCCAGCAGCGTAGATATGAGTAGGGCCTACGAGCAGTACTTC
TRBV2	-	TRBJ2-3	TRBD2	CASSGLAGGRADTQYF	TGTGCCAGCAGTGGGCTAGCGGGGGGGCGGGCAGATACGCAGTATTTT
TRBV20-1	many	TRBJ2-3	-	CSAAGRNTDTQYF	TGCAGTGCCGCGGGGCGCAACACAGATACGCAGTATTTT
TRBV29-1	-	TRBJ2-5	-	CSVTGNEQYF	TGCAGCGTCACCGGCAATGAGCAGTACTTC
TRBV6-1	few	TRBJ1-2	-	CASSPGLIYGYTF	TGTGCCAGCAGTCCGGGATTAATCTATGGCTACACCTTC
TRBV20-1	once	TRBJ2-4	TRBD2	CSATNVRGEHGGELYF	TGCAGTGCTACCAATGTCCGGGGGGAACATGGCGGGGAGCTGTACTTC